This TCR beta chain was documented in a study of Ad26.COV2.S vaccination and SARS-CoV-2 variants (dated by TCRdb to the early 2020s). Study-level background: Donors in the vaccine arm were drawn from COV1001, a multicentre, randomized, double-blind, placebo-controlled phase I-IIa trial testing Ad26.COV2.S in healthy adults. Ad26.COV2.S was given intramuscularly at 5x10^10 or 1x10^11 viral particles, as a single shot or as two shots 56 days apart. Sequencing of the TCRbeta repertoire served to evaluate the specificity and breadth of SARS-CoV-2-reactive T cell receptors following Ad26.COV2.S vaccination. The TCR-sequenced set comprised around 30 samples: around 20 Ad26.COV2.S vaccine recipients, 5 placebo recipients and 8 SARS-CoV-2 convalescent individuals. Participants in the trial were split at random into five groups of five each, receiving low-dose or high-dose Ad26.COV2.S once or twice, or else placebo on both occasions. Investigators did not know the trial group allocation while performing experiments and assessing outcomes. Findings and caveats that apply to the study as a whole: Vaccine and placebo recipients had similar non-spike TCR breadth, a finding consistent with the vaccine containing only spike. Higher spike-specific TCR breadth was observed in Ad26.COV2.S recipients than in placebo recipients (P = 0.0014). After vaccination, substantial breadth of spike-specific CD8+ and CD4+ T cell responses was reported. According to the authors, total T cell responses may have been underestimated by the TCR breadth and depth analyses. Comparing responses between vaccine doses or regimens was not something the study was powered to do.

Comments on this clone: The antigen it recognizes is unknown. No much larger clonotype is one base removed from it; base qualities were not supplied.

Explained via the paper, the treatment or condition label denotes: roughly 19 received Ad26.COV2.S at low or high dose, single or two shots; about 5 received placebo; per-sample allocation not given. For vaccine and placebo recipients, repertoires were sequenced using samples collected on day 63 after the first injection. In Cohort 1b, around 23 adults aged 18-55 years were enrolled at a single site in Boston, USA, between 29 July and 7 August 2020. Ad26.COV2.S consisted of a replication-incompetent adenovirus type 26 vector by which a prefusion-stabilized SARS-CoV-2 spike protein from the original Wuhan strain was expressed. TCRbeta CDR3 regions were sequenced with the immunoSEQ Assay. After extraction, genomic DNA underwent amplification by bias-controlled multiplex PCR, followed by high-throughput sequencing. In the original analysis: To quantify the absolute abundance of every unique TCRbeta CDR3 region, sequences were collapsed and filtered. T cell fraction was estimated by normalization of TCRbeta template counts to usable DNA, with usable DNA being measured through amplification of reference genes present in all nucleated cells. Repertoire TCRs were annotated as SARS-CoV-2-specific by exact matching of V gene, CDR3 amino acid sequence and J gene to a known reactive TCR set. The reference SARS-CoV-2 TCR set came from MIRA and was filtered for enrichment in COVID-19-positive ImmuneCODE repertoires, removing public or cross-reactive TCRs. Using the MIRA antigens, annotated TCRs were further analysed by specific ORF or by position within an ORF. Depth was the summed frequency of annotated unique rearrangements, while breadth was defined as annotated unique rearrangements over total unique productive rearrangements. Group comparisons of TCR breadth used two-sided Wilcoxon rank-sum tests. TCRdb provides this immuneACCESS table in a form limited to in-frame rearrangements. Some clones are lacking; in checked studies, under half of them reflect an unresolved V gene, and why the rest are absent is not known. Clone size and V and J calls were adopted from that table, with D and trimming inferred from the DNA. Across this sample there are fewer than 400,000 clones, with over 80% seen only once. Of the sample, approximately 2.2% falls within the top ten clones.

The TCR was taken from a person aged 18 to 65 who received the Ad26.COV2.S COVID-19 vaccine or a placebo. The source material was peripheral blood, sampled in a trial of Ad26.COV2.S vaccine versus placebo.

The DNA reads as follows: TGCGCCAGCAGACCAGACAGGGTATCGGGGCAGCCCCAGCATTTT. The encoded protein is CASRPDRVSGQPQHF. The rearranged chain carries TRBV4-1 and TRBJ1-5; 7 junctional bases match TRBD1. Clipping removes 6 bases from V and 7 bases from J, with 12 as the unmatched junction base count. Inclusive of the bounding cysteine and phenylalanine, the CDR3 is 15 residues long. Only the CDR3 DNA is retained, 45 bases long and in frame from the first base. Reading the germline V gene gives CDR1 MGHRA and CDR2 YSYEKL.